The next 14 T cell receptor beta chains were all read from a single sample in a study of shared clonotypes between healthy human individuals. TCRdb's table, derived via immunoSEQ multiplex PCR, lists solely in-frame clones and lacks some. The sample yields over 150,000 clones, 60% to 75% seen once. Material for sequencing was memory CD4+ T cells sorted from blood. The sample's subset: CD45RA-negative fraction. These receptors were taken from a man in his thirties or forties in good health.

In the case of this clone: This may be a read error, as it is one base from a much larger clone. This sample also contains other DNA sequences that code for the same CDR3. The chain is built from TRBV7-9 and TRBJ1-1, with D unresolved. This CDR3 has 13 amino acids. Germline values: CDR1 SEHNR, CDR2 FQNEAQ (reference sequence). V was shortened by 5 bases and J by 1 base, with 8 bases between the two germline ends. The CDR3 is CASSPQTNTEAFF. CDR3 DNA: TGTGCCAGCAGCCCACAGACGAACACTGAAGCTTTCTTT.

The gene calls are TRBV19 and TRBJ2-5; TRBD2 matches 12 bases. With 5 bases clipped from V and 9 bases from J, the junction kept 13 bases outside the gene matches. Germline V gene data show CDR1 as LNHDA and CDR2 as SQIVND (reference sequence). The CDR3 spans 16 residues. This CDR3 is CASSLLAGGPLGSQYF. The CDR3 DNA follows: TGTGCCAGTAGTCTACTAGCGGGAGGACCGCTAGGGTCCCAGTACTTC.

The rearrangement links TRBV11-1 to TRBJ2-3, with no clear D. This CDR3 contains 15 residues. Germline V gives CDR1 SGHAT, CDR2 FQDESV (reference sequence). The V and J ends lost 5 bases and 2 bases respectively, with 14 bases between them. CDR3 sequence reads: CASSRKDGTTDTQYF. In DNA form, the CDR3 reads TGTGCCAGCAGCCGAAAGGACGGCACCACAGATACGCAGTATTTT.

CDR3 residues: CASSPALGVPPNEQYF. In DNA, the CDR3 is TGCGCCAGCAGCCCCGCCCTTGGGGTCCCACCTAACGAGCAGTACTTC. This chain uses TRBV5-1 with TRBJ2-7; no definite D call. Trimming removed 4 bases at V and 5 bases at J, with 22 bases between. The CDR3 sequence is 16 residues long. Germline lookup yields CDR1 SGHRS and CDR2 YFSETQ.

There are a few counts of this clone. Other DNA sequences in this specimen translate into the identical CDR3. V is TRBV7-9 and J is TRBJ1-1, with D perhaps matching TRBD1 (5 bases). CDR1 and CDR2 (germline): SEHNR, FQNEAQ (reference sequence). Trimming removed 4 bases from V and 1 base from J, with 7 bases in between. The CDR3 has 13 residues. Here the CDR3 reads CASSSQGNTEAFF. The CDR3 region has the DNA TGTGCCAGCAGCTCGCAGGGGAACACTGAAGCTTTCTTT.

This clone was counted only a few times. The J gene is TRBJ1-1, the V gene TRBV7-2; no firm D call. Germline V gives CDR1 SGHTA, CDR2 FQGNSA. V lost 5 bases and J lost 7, with 14 bases in between. This CDR3 is built from 13 residues. CDR3 sequence reads: CASSPRSLGEAFF. The CDR3 DNA is TGTGCCAGCAGCCCCAGGAGCCTGGGTGAAGCTTTCTTT.

This chain uses TRBV11-2 with TRBJ2-5, with a weak D call TRBD1 (5 bases). This CDR3 has 16 amino acids. CDR1 and CDR2 from the germline V gene are SGHAT and FQNNGV. V shed 0 bases and J shed 2 bases, with 13 bases lying between them. CDR3 nucleotide sequence: TGTGCCAGCAGCTTAGAATGGGGCCGATGGCAAGAGACCCAGTACTTC. It encodes CASSLEWGRWQETQYF.

The rearrangement links TRBV30 to TRBJ2-3; D gene uncertain. The V and J ends lost 3 bases and 2 bases respectively, with 12 bases between them. This CDR3 has 14 residues. Germline assignment: CDR1 GTSNPN and CDR2 SVGIG (reference sequence). DNA for the CDR3: TGTGCCTGGAGCTCTGCCGGTAACACAGATACGCAGTATTTT. As protein: CAWSSAGNTDTQYF.

The chain links TRBV5-6 to TRBJ2-7, with a tentative D call TRBD2 (6 bases). V lost 4 bases to trimming and J lost 0 bases, with 11 bases between them. The CDR3 has 14 amino acids. CDR1 SGHDT and CDR2 YYEEEE come from the germline V gene. CDR3 in DNA: TGTGCCAGCAGCCAGCGGGTCCGCTCCTACGAGCAGTACTTC. Amino acids: CASSQRVRSYEQYF. Looking up the rest from reference TRBV5-6 and TRBJ2-7 gives the full variable domain: DAGVTQSPTHLIKTRGQQVTLRCSPKSGHDTVSWYQQALGQGPQFIFQYYEEEERQRGNFPDRFSGHQFPNYSSELNVNALLLGDSALYLCASSQRVRSYEQYFGPGTRLTVT.

This clone was counted between two and nine times. In the same sample, other DNA sequences code for this CDR3. CDR3 sequence: CASSPQGNTGELFF. The CDR3 nucleotides read TGCGCCAGCAGCCCACAGGGTAACACCGGGGAGCTGTTTTTT. V is TRBV5-1 and J is TRBJ2-2, with a weak D call TRBD1 (6 bases). This CDR3 comprises 14 residues. V was pared by 4 bases and J by 2 bases, with 9 bases between. The germline gives CDR1 SGHRS, CDR2 YFSETQ.

This chain uses TRBV5-1 with TRBJ2-3; D gene uncertain. The CDR3 runs to 13 residues. Trimming removed 1 base from V and 4 bases from J, with 7 bases in between. Germline values: CDR1 SGHRS, CDR2 YFSETQ. CDR3 region: CASSLPGPDTQYF. Written as DNA, the CDR3 is TGCGCCAGCAGCTTGCCTGGCCCAGATACGCAGTATTTT.

The CDR3 region is CASSGTSVSYNEQFF. The CDR3 nucleotides are TGTGCCAGCAGCGGCACCTCTGTAAGTTACAATGAGCAGTTCTTC. V is TRBV9 and J is TRBJ2-1; no reliable D call. The CDR3 spans 15 residues. With 3 bases removed from V and 4 bases from J, the gap between germline ends came to 14 bases. In germline, CDR1 is SGDLS, CDR2 YYNGEE.

The chain employs TRBV9 and TRBJ1-4, with D tentatively TRBD1 (5 bases). From germline, CDR1 is SGDLS and CDR2 YYNGEE. This CDR3 is built from 16 residues. V shed 0 bases and J shed 7 bases, with 16 bases lying between them. CDR3 nucleotide sequence: TGTGCCAGCAGCGTAGTAGGGGACCCCCCGGGTGAAAAACTGTTTTTT. Amino acids: CASSVVGDPPGEKLFF.

Concerning this clone: A read error may explain this, as a much larger clone is one base away. The sample contains more than one DNA sequence encoding this CDR3. The chain couples TRBV14 to TRBJ2-7, with a tentative D call TRBD2 (5 bases). This CDR3 has 17 amino acids. The germline V gene encodes CDR1 SGHDN and CDR2 FVKESK. V was trimmed by 0 bases and J by 5 bases, leaving 20 bases between them. The DNA for the CDR3 is TGTGCCAGCAGCCAAGACTTTAGGCTAGCAGGAGGTGACGAGCAGTACTTC. It translates to CASSQDFRLAGGDEQYF.